This T cell receptor (beta chain) was sequenced in a study of cytotoxic CD8 clonotypes in ibrutinib-treated CLL. Trimming pared 1 base from V and 8 bases from J, leaving 20 bases between. Per germline, CDR1 LGHNA and CDR2 YSLEER. The CDR3 sequence is 16 residues long. Profiling relied on immunoSEQ multiplex PCR, and the TCRdb table lists in-frame clones only, not all of them. The sample holds tens of thousands of clones, approximately 86% seen once. This TCR was recovered from a human donor with chronic lymphocytic leukemia. The chain carries TRBV4-3 and TRBJ2-5; D gene ambiguous. The sample here was PBMCs, taken before ibrutinib treatment. This CDR3 is CASSQGSGGGGFTQYF. The CDR3 DNA reads TGCGCCAGCAGCCAAGGGTCCGGCGGCGGTGGTTTTACCCAGTACTTC.